The present TCR beta chain was sequenced within a study of CD8 T cells in ankylosing spondylitis. Findings of the study overall: Within ankylosing spondylitis blood, a TCR beta motif made up of roughly eight highly homologous variants appeared to be characteristic. Relatively rare in peripheral blood, disease-linked clones were also CD8+. Past research had described some motif variants in reactive arthritis synovial fluid and blood. Clones tied to disease were said to be significantly enriched in matched ankylosing spondylitis synovial fluid.

This clonotype was counted a few times. Antigen specificity is unknown. Trimming took 4 bases from V and 7 from J, leaving 14 bases between them. CDR3 length equals 14 residues. Germline V gene lookup returns CDR1 SGHRS and CDR2 YFSETQ. Making the TCR beta libraries involved quantitative 5'-RACE with molecular barcodes. TCRdb independently ran MiXCR on the 5' RACE reads; one entry per CDR3 protein. Among some 840,000 distinct CDR3 sequences listed, 12% were seen once. The sequencing input was blood, either unsorted or a sorted T cell fraction (not recorded which). The TCR comes from a male donor with ankylosing spondylitis. J is TRBJ1-4 and V is TRBV5-1; the D gene is possibly TRBD1 (6 bases). CDR3 nucleotides: TGCGCCAGCAGCAATCGACAGGAGGGTGAAAAACTGTTTTTT. It translates to CASSNRQEGEKLFF.